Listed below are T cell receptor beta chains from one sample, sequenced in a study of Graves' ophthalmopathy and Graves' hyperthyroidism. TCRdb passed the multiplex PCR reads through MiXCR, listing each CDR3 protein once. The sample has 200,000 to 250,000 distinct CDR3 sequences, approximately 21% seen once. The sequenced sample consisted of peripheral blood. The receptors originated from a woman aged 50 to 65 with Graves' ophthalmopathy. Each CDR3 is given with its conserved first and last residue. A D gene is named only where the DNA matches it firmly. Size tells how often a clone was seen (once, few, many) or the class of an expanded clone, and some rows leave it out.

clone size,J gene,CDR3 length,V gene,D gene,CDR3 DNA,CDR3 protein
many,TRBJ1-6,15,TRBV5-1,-,TGCGCCAGCAGCCCCGGGACATCTAATAATTCACCCCTCCACTTT,CASSPGTSNNSPLHF
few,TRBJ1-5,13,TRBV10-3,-,TGTGCCATCAGTACGGCAGATAATCAGCCCCAGCATTTT,CAISTADNQPQHF
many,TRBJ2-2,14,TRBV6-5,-,TGTGCCAGCAGTCGGGGCGGACAGGGAGGGAAACTGTTTTTT,CASSRGGQGGKLFF
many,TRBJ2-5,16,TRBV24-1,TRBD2,TGTGCCACCAGTGTCCCGGGACTAGCGGGAGCAGAGACCCAGTACTTC,CATSVPGLAGAETQYF
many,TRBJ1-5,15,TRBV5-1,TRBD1,TGCGCCAGCAGCTCGGGACAGGGCGGCGGTCAGCCCCAGCATTTT,CASSSGQGGGQPQHF
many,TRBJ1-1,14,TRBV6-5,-,TGTGCCAGCAGTCCCGGGGAGGTGAACACTGAAGCTTTCTTT,CASSPGEVNTEAFF
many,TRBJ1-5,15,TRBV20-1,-,TGCAGTGCTCCTGATCCCTTGGGGTTCAATCAGCCCCAGCATTTT,CSAPDPLGFNQPQHF
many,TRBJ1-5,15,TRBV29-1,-,TGCAGCGTCTGCGGACGGGGAGGTAGCAATCAGCCCCAGCATTTT,CSVCGRGGSNQPQHF
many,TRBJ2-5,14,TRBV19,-,TGTGCCAGTAGGGATCCGACCAGAGGAGAGACCCAGTACTTC,CASRDPTRGETQYF
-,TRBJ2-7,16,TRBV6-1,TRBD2,TGTGCCAGCACCCCTCCCGGGCGCGGGAGCCTCGGCGAGCAGTACTTC,CASTPPGRGSLGEQYF
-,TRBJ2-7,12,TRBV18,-,TGTGCCAGCTCTGGGACAAGCCCTGAGCAGTACTTC,CASSGTSPEQYF
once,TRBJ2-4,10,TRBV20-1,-,TGCAGTGTTACGGGAAACATTCAGTACTTC,CSVTGNIQYF
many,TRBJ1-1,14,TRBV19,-,TGTGCCAGTAGTATTACAGGGAGCGGCACTGAAGCTTTCTTT,CASSITGSGTEAFF
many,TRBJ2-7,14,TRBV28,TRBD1,TGTGCCAGCAACCCCAGTACAGGGGGATACGAGCAGTACTTC,CASNPSTGGYEQYF
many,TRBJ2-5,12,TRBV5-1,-,TGCGCCAGCTTTTCCCCCCCGGGGACCCAGTACTTC,CASFSPPGTQYF
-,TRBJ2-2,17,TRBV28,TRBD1,TGTGCCAGCAGTTTATGGAAGGGGGCGCGAGGCACCGGGGAGCTGTTTTTT,CASSLWKGARGTGELFF
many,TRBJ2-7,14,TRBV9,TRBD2,TGTGCCAGCACCCGGACTAGCTTCGCCTCCGAGCAGTACTTC,CASTRTSFASEQYF
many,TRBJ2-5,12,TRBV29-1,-,TGCAGCGTTGGGGCAGGTCAAGAGACCCAGTACTTC,CSVGAGQETQYF
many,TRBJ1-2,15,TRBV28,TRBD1,TGTGCCAGCAGTGTCACCGGGACAGGGGGCCAAGGCTACACCTTC,CASSVTGTGGQGYTF
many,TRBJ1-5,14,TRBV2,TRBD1,TGTGCCAGCAGTTGGACAGGGAGAGGCCAGCCCCAGCATTTT,CASSWTGRGQPQHF
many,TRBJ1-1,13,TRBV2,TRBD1,TGTGCCAGTTACAGGGGTAGGAACACTGAAGCTTTCTTT,CASYRGRNTEAFF
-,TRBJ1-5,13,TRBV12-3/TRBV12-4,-,TGTGCCAGCATGCGGGACTCCGATCAGCCCCAGCATTTT,CASMRDSDQPQHF
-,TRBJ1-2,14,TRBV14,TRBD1,TGTGCCAGCAGCCAAAATACAGGGGGCCGAGGCTACACCTTC,CASSQNTGGRGYTF
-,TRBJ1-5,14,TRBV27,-,TGTGCCAGCAGACCCCGGACAGTCAATCAGCCCCAGCATTTT,CASRPRTVNQPQHF
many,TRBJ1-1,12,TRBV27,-,TGTGCCACCTCGACAGGACCGGGGCGAGCTTTCTTT,CATSTGPGRAFF
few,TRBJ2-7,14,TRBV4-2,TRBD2,TGTGCCAGCAGTCAACCTAGCGGGGCTAACGAGCAGTACTTC,CASSQPSGANEQYF